The 24 T cell receptor beta chains below all came from one sample that was sequenced in a study of blood T cell repertoires in COVID-19. Profiled with immunoSEQ multiplex PCR; TCRdb holds only in-frame clones, not every one. Of approximately 220,000 clones in the sample, approximately 81% are singletons; the top ten hold roughly 10%. The sample taken for sequencing was peripheral blood. These receptors all stem from an elderly woman with acute or convalescent COVID-19.

The V gene is TRBV5-8, the J gene TRBJ1-1, with a tentative D call TRBD1 (5 bases). CDR1 is SGHTS and CDR2 is YDEGEE in the germline V gene. V shed 2 bases and J shed 1 base, with 12 bases lying between them. CDR3 length: 15 amino acids. The CDR3 region is CASSFPGHPNTEAFF. The CDR3 nucleotides read TGTGCCAGCAGCTTCCCCGGACACCCGAACACTGAAGCTTTCTTT.

This clone was detected only a few times. The chain is built from TRBV29-1 and TRBJ1-1; D perhaps matches TRBD1 (6 bases). This CDR3 contains 13 residues. With 7 bases removed from V and 5 bases from J, the gap between germline ends came to 17 bases. Germline assignment: CDR1 SQVTM and CDR2 ANQGSEA. The CDR3 sequence is CSADRGRETEAFF. As DNA, the CDR3 is TGCAGCGCCGATCGGGGGCGGGAGACTGAAGCTTTCTTT. Together with reference TRBV29-1 and TRBJ1-1, the CDR3 gives the full variable domain: SAVISQKPSRDICQRGTSLTIQCQVDSQVTMMFWYRQQPGQSLTLIATANQGSEATYESGFVIDKFPISRPNLTFSTLTVSNMSPEDSSIYLCSADRGRETEAFFGQGTRLTVV.

This rearrangement joins TRBV5-1 to TRBJ2-1, with 9 positions matching TRBD2. The CDR3 has 16 residues. The germline V gene encodes CDR1 SGHRS and CDR2 YFSETQ. V lost 4 bases, J lost 6 bases, and 11 bases stayed unmatched. CDR3 nucleotides: TGCGCCAGCAGCCCCCCTACAGCGGGGGGTCTCAATGAGCAGTTCTTC. Translated, it gives CASSPPTAGGLNEQFF.

The genes are TRBV30 and TRBJ1-2; TRBD1 matches 11 bases. The CDR3 length is 20 residues. Germline CDR1 and CDR2: GTSNPN and SVGIG (reference sequence). V shed 3 bases, J shed 0 bases, and the junction held 18 bases outside the gene matches. CDR3 protein: CAWSAIRPGQGAWTNYGYTF. In nucleotides, the CDR3 is TGTGCCTGGAGCGCTATACGCCCCGGACAGGGGGCCTGGACTAACTATGGCTACACCTTC.

V and J are TRBV11-3 and TRBJ1-2; D ambiguous. V was cut by 5 bases and J by 8 bases, with 15 bases left in between. CDR1 and CDR2 from the germline V gene are SGHNT and YENEEA. The CDR3 is 13 residues long. CDR3 DNA: TGTGCCAGCAGCCGCACGATGGCATCAGGCTACACCTTC. This translates into CASSRTMASGYTF.

The V gene is TRBV25-1, the J gene TRBJ2-7; no definite D call. The CDR3 covers 15 residues. Germline-derived CDR1 and CDR2 are MGHDK and SYGVNS. Trimming stripped 3 bases from V and 6 bases from J, with 18 bases between. This CDR3 reads CASSDRSGLISEQYF. CDR3 DNA sequence: TGTGCCAGCAGTGACCGTAGTGGTCTCATCTCCGAGCAGTACTTC.

The J gene is TRBJ1-5, the V gene TRBV7-2; D gene unclear. The CDR3 is 13 residues long. Germline V gives CDR1 SGHTA, CDR2 FQGNSA. V dropped 5 bases and J dropped 7 bases, with 12 bases sitting between them. The CDR3 nucleotides are TGTGCCAGCAGCCCTAGATCCGGACAGCCCCAGCATTTT. This codes for CASSPRSGQPQHF.

The CDR3 is CASSFTGGGGNQPQHF. DNA of the CDR3: TGTGCCAGTAGTTTCACAGGGGGCGGTGGCAATCAGCCCCAGCATTTT. The chain couples TRBV19 to TRBJ1-5, with 9 nucleotides matching TRBD1. Trimming took 5 bases from V and 2 from J; bases not matched to a gene: 7. The germline CDR1 and CDR2 sequences are LNHDA and SQIVND (reference sequence). This CDR3 has 16 residues.

V usage is TRBV7-9 and J usage is TRBJ2-3; possible D gene TRBD1, 6 bases. The germline CDR1 and CDR2 sequences are SEHNR and FQNEAQ (reference sequence). The CDR3 runs to 14 residues. V lost 2 bases to trimming and J lost 6 bases, with 12 bases between them. In DNA form, the CDR3 reads TGTGCCAGCAGCTTAATACAGGGAAGGGATACGCAGTATTTT. Its translation: CASSLIQGRDTQYF.

The table lists this clone with a few counts. This chain connects TRBV23-1 to TRBJ1-4; TRBD1 matches at 9 bases. TRBV23-1 is noted as an ORF with a role that remains uncertain. The CDR3 has 17 residues. The J segment lost 7 bases and the V segment lost 0 bases, leaving 9 bases of the junction unmatched. The CDR3 sequence: CASSQSKWDRVGEKLFF. DNA for the CDR3: TGCGCCAGCAGTCAATCCAAATGGGACAGGGTTGGTGAAAAACTGTTTTTT.

The chain carries TRBV4-3 and TRBJ1-2; 8 bases match TRBD1. Germline V gene data show CDR1 as LGHNA and CDR2 as YSLEER. CDR3 length: 17 amino acids. With V trimmed by 3 bases and J by 7 bases, 16 bases remained unmatched. The chain's CDR3 is CASSHGPGAQGVFGYTF. DNA of the CDR3: TGCGCCAGCAGCCATGGTCCGGGGGCACAGGGGGTTTTTGGCTACACCTTC.

This chain uses TRBV18 with TRBJ2-2, with no clear D. The V gene lost 5 bases and the J gene lost 4 bases, with 14 bases spanning the gap. Germline lookup yields CDR1 KGHSH and CDR2 LQKENI. The length of the CDR3 is 15 residues. In DNA form, the CDR3 reads TGTGCCAGCTCAGTTGGAGAGGAGCGCACCGGGGAGCTGTTTTTT. As protein: CASSVGEERTGELFF.

The V gene is TRBV5-1, the J gene TRBJ2-1, with 7 bases identical to TRBD2. This CDR3 contains 15 residues. The V segment lost 5 bases and the J segment 7 bases; nucleotides outside the gene matches: 12. Per the germline V gene, CDR1 is SGHRS and CDR2 is YFSETQ. CDR3 sequence (DNA): TGCGCCAGCAGTATTGGGACGGGAGGCTGGAATGAGCAGTTCTTC. Encoded protein: CASSIGTGGWNEQFF. Variable domain in full (rest from reference TRBV5-1 and TRBJ2-1): KAGVTQTPRYLIKTRGQQVTLSCSPISGHRSVSWYQQTPGQGLQFLFEYFSETQRNKGNFPGRFSGRQFSNSRSEMNVSTLELGDSALYLCASSIGTGGWNEQFFGPGTRLTVL.

The V gene is TRBV11-3, the J gene TRBJ2-7, with TRBD1 as a possible D gene (5 bases). V lost 5 bases and J lost 4, with 12 bases in between. The CDR3 sequence is 13 residues long. CDR1 is SGHNT, CDR2 YENEEA, per germline. The CDR3 region is CASSEGAYYEQYF. CDR3 DNA: TGTGCCAGCAGCGAAGGGGCCTATTACGAGCAGTACTTC. Supplemented by reference TRBV11-3 and TRBJ2-7, the full variable domain reads EAGVVQSPRYKIIEKKQPVAFWCNPISGHNTLYWYLQNLGQGPELLIRYENEEAVDDSQLPKDRFSAERLKGVDSTLKIQPAELGDSAVYLCASSEGAYYEQYFGPGTRLTVT.

J is TRBJ1-1 and V is TRBV9; D gene ambiguous. Germline CDR1 SGDLS, CDR2 YYNGEE. Trimming shortened V by 4 bases and J by 5 bases, and 12 bases separated the two germline ends. The CDR3 length is 13 residues. In DNA form, the CDR3 reads TGTGCCAGCAGCCAAAGTACGGGGACTGAAGCTTTCTTT. It yields the protein CASSQSTGTEAFF.

This chain links TRBV5-4 with TRBJ2-5; TRBD1 agrees at 9 bases. Germline V gene data show CDR1 as SGHNT and CDR2 as YYREEE (reference sequence). The CDR3 runs to 15 residues. Trimming cost V 4 bases and J 2 bases; bases outside gene matches: 6. CDR3 sequence reads: CASSNGQGPQETQYF. The CDR3 DNA reads as TGTGCCAGCAGCAACGGACAGGGGCCACAAGAGACCCAGTACTTC.

The chain joins TRBV29-1 to TRBJ2-5; D may be TRBD1 (6 bases). Germline CDR1 SQVTM, CDR2 ANQGSEA. V lost 8 bases, J lost 3 bases, and 13 bases lay in between. This CDR3 has 12 residues. The CDR3 loop reads CSSRQAEETQYF. DNA for the CDR3: TGCAGCTCCCGACAGGCTGAAGAGACCCAGTACTTC.

This clone showed up just once. V and J are TRBV6-5 and TRBJ1-1, with 7 bases aligning to TRBD1. Germline V gene sequence: CDR1 MNHEY, CDR2 SVGAGI. The CDR3 runs to 13 residues. The junction had 8 bases not matched to a gene; V was cut back by 5 bases and J by 8 bases. CDR3 amino acids: CASSRRDSLEAFF. The CDR3 DNA reads TGTGCCAGCAGTCGAAGGGACAGCCTCGAAGCTTTCTTT.

This clone was counted between two and nine times. The chain carries TRBV10-3 and TRBJ1-1, with TRBD1 matching 9 bases. V was clipped by 6 bases and J by 4 bases; unmatched bases: 6. The CDR3 loop spans 14 amino acids. Germline V gene data show CDR1 as ENHRY and CDR2 as SYGVKD. The CDR3 region has the DNA TGTGCCATCAGGGATGGACAGGGGAGCACTGAAGCTTTCTTT. Protein sequence: CAIRDGQGSTEAFF.

This sequence joins TRBV5-4 and TRBJ1-1, with D uncertain. This CDR3 has 14 amino acids. V was pared by 0 bases and J by 1 base, with 7 bases between. In germline, CDR1 is SGHNT, CDR2 YYREEE (reference sequence). CDR3 DNA sequence: TGTGCCAGCAGCTTGGCCACGGGGAACACTGAAGCTTTCTTT. Translating it yields CASSLATGNTEAFF.

The chain employs TRBV10-3 and TRBJ2-7, with D possibly being TRBD2 (6 bases). The CDR3 spans 17 residues. Germline assignment: CDR1 ENHRY and CDR2 SYGVKD. V was cut by 2 bases and J by 7 bases, with 24 bases left in between. The CDR3 bases are TGTGCCATCAGTGAGATCGGCGGCGGCGGGACCTCCCTGGAGCAGTACTTC. Protein product: CAISEIGGGGTSLEQYF.

The genes are TRBV10-1 and TRBJ2-7; 7 bases agree with TRBD2. V dropped 3 bases and J dropped 6; count of bases not matched to a gene: 8. Germline-derived CDR1 and CDR2 are WNHNN and SYGVQD (reference sequence). This CDR3 has 14 residues. CDR3 DNA: TGCGCCAGCAGTGATACCGGGACTATCGGCGAGCAGTACTTC. As protein: CASSDTGTIGEQYF.

The chain couples TRBV19 to TRBJ1-5; D is uncertain. Germline CDR1 reads LNHDA; CDR2 reads SQIVND (reference sequence). Trimming left V 4 bases short and J 2 bases short, with 12 bases between. This CDR3 region has 15 residues. The CDR3 DNA reads as TGTGCCAGTAGTAAGGTGACCGAGGGCAATCAGCCCCAGCATTTT. As protein: CASSKVTEGNQPQHF.

The chain combines TRBV28 with TRBJ2-7; 8 bases are shared with TRBD1. CDR3 length equals 16 residues. Germline trimming cut 1 base from V and 0 bases from J; bases unmatched to any gene: 5. Germline values: CDR1 MDHEN, CDR2 SYDVKM. The CDR3, as DNA: TGTGCCAGCAGTTTATCTACAGGGGGTTTCTCCTACGAGCAGTACTTC. Its translation is CASSLSTGGFSYEQYF. Together with reference TRBV28 and TRBJ2-7, the CDR3 gives the full variable domain: DVKVTQSSRYLVKRTGEKVFLECVQDMDHENMFWYRQDPGLGLRLIYFSYDVKMKEKGDIPEGYSVSREKKERFSLILESASTNQTSMYLCASSLSTGGFSYEQYFGPGTRLTVT.